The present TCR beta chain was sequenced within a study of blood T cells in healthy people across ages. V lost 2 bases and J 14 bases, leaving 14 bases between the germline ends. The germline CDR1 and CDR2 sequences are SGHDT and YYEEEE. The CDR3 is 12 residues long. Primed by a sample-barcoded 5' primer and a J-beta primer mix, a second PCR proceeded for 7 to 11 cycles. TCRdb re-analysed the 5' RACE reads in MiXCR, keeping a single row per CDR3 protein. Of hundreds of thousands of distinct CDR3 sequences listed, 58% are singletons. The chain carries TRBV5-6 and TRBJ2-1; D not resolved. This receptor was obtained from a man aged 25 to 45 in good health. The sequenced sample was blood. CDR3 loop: CASSFGTAREFF. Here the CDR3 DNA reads TGTGCCAGCAGCTTCGGAACAGCTAGAGAGTTCTTC.